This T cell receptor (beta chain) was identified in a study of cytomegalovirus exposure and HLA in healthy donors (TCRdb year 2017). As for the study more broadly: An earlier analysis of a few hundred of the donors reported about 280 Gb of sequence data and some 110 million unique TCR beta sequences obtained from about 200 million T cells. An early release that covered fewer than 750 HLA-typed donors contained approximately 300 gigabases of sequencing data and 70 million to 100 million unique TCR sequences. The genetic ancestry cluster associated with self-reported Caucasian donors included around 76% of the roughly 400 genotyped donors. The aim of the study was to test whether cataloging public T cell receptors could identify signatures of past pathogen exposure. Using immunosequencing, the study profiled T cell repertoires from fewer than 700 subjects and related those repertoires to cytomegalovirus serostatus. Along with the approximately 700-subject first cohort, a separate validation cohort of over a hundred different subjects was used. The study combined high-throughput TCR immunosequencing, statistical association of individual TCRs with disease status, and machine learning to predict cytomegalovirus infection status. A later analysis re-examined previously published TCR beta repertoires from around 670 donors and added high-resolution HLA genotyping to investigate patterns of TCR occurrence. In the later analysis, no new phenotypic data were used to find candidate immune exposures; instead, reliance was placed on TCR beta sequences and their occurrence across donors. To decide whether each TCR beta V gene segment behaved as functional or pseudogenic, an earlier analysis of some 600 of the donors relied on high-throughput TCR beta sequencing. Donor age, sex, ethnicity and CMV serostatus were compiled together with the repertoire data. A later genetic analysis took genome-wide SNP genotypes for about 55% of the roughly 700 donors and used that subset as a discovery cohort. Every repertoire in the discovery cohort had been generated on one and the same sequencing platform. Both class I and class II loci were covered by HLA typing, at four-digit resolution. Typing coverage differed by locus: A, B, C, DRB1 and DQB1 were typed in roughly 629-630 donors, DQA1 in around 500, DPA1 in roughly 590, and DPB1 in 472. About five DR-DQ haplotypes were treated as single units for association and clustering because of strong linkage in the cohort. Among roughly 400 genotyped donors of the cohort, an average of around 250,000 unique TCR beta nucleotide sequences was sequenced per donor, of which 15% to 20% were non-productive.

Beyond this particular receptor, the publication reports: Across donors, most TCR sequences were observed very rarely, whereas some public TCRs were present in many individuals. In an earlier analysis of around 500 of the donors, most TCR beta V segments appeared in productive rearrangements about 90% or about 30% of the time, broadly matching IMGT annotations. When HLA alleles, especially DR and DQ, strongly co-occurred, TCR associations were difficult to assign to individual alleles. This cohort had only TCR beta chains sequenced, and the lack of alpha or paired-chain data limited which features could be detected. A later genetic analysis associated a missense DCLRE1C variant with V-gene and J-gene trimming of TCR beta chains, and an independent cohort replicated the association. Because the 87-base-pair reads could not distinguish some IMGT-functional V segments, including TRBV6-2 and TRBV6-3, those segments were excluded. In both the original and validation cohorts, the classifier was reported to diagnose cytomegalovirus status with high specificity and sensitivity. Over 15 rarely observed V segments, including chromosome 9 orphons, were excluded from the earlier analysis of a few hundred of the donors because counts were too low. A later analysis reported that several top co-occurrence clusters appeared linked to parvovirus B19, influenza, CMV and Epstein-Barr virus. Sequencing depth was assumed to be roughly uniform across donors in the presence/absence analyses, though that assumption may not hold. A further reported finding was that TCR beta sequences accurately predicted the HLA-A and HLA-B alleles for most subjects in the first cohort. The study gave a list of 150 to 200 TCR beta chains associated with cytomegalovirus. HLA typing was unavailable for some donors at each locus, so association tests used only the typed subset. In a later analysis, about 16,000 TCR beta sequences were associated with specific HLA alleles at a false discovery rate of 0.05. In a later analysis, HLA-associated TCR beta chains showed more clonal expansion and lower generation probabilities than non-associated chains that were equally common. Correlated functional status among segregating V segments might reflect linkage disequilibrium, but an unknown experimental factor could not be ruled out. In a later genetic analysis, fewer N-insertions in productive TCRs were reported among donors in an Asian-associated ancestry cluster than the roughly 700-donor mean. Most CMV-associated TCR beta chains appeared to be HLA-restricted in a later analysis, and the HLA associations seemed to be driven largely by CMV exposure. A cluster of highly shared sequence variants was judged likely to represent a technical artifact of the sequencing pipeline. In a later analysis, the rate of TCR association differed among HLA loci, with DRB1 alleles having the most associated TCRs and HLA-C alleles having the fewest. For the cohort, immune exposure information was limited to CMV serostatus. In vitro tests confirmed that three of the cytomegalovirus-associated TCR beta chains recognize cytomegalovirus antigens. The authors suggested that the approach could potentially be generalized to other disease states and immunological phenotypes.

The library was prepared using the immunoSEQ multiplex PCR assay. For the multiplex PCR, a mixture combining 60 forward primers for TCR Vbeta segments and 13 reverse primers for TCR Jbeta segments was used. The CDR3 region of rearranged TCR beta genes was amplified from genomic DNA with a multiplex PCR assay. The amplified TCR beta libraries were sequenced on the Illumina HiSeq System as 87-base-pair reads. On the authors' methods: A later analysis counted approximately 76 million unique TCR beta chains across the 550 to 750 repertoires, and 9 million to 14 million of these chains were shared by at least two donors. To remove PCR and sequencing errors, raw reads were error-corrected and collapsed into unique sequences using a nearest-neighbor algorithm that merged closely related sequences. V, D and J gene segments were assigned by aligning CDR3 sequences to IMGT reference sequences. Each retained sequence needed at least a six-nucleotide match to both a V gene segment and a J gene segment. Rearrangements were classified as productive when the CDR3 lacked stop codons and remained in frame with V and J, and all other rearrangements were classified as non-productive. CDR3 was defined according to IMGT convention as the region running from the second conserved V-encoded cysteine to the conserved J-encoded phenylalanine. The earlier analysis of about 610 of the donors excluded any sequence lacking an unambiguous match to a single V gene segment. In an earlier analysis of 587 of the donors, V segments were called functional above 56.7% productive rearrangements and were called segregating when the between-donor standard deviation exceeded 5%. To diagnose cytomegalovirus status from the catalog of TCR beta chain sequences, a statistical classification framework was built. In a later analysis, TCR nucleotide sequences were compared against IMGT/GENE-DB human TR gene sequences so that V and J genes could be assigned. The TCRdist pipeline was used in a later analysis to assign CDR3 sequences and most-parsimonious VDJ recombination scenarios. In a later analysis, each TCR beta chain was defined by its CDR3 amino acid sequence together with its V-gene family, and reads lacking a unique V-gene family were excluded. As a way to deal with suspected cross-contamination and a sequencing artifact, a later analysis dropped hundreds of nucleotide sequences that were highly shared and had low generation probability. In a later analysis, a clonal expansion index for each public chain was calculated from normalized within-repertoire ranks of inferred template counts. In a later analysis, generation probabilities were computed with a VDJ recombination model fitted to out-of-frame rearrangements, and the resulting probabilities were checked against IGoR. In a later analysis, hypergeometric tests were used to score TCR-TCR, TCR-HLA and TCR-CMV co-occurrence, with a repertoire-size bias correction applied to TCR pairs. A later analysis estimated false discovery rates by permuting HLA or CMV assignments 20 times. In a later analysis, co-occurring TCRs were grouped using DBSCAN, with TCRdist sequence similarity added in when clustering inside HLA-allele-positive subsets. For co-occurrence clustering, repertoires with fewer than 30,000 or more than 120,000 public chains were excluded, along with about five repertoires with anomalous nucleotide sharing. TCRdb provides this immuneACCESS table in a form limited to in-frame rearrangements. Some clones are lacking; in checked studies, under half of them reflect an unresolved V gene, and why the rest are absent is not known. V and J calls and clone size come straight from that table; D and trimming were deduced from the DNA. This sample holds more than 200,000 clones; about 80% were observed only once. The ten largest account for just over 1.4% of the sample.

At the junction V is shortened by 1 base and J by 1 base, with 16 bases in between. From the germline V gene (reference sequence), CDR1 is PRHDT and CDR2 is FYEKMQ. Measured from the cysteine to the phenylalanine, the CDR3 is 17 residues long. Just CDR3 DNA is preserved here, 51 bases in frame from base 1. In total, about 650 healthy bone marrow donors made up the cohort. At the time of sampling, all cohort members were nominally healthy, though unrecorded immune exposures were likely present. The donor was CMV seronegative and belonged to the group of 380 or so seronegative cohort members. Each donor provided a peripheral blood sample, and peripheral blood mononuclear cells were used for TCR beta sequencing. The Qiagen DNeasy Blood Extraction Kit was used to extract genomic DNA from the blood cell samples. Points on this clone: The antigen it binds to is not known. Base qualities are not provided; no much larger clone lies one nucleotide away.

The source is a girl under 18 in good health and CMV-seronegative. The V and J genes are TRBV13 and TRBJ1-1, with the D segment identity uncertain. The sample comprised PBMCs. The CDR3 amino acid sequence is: CASSLVISGEQNTEAFF. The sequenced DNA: TGTGCCAGCAGCTTAGTTATCTCTGGAGAACAGAACACTGAAGCTTTCTTT.